This T cell receptor beta chain was identified during a study of blood T cell repertoires in COVID-19. Germline-derived CDR1 and CDR2 are MNHEY and SVGAGI. This CDR3 is built from 15 residues. The J segment lost 4 bases and the V segment lost 6 bases, leaving 10 bases of the junction unmatched. This clone was counted only a few times. Clones were sequenced by immunoSEQ multiplex PCR, and TCRdb holds only the in-frame ones, with some missing. The table lists approximately 220,000 clones, 65% to 85% of them singletons. The sequence came from a woman between 45 and 65 years old with acute or convalescent COVID-19. The sequenced sample consisted of peripheral blood. The V gene is TRBV6-5, the J gene TRBJ2-5; 8 bases fit TRBD1. The CDR3 DNA reads TGTGCCAGCAGCCGGACAGGGTCAGCGGCAGAGACCCAGTACTTC. It yields the protein CASSRTGSAAETQYF.